The 11 T cell receptor beta chains listed next were all sequenced from one sample in a study of T cell responses to AZD1222 COVID-19 vaccine. Method: immunoSEQ multiplex PCR; TCRdb's copy keeps in-frame clones and lacks some. The sample yields about 100,000 clones, around 92% seen once. The starting material was peripheral blood, obtained on day 0 of AZD1222 vaccination. All receptors derive from an adult in good health.

The CDR3 DNA is TGTGCCAGCAGTTACGGACATGGCTACACCTTC. It specifies CASSYGHGYTF. The V gene is TRBV6-5, the J gene TRBJ1-2, with unresolved D. Trimming removed 2 bases at V and 6 bases at J, with 4 bases between. Germline CDR1 reads MNHEY; CDR2 reads SVGAGI. This CDR3 is 11 amino acids long.

The chain uses TRBV18 and TRBJ1-2; weak D call: TRBD1 (5 bases). This CDR3 spans 14 amino acids. CDR1 KGHSH and CDR2 LQKENI come from the germline V gene. The V end was cut by 2 bases, the J end by 5 bases, with 12 bases between. The CDR3 loop is CASSPGTESYGYTF. Written as DNA, the CDR3 is TGTGCCAGCTCACCAGGGACGGAGTCTTATGGCTACACCTTC.

The J gene is TRBJ1-6, the V gene TRBV5-1, with 9 nucleotides matching TRBD1. V was pared by 4 bases and J by 10 bases, with 6 bases of the junction left unmatched. The CDR3 spans 14 residues. In germline, CDR1 is SGHRS, CDR2 YFSETQ. The chain's CDR3 is CASSPRDRVSPLHF. CDR3 DNA: TGCGCCAGCAGCCCCCGGGACAGGGTATCACCCCTCCACTTT. Filled out from reference TRBV5-1 and TRBJ1-6, the complete variable domain reads KAGVTQTPRYLIKTRGQQVTLSCSPISGHRSVSWYQQTPGQGLQFLFEYFSETQRNKGNFPGRFSGRQFSNSRSEMNVSTLELGDSALYLCASSPRDRVSPLHFGNGTRLTVT.

V gene TRBV7-2 combines with J gene TRBJ1-6; 7 bases are shared with TRBD1. V was clipped by 4 bases and J by 5 bases; unmatched bases: 14. The CDR3 length is 18 residues. Germline V gives CDR1 SGHTA, CDR2 FQGNSA. The CDR3 loop reads CASSSRQGAILDNSPLHF. Written as DNA, the CDR3 is TGTGCCAGCAGCTCCAGACAGGGCGCGATATTAGATAATTCACCCCTCCACTTT.

The chain employs TRBV24-1 and TRBJ2-5, with D possibly called TRBD1 or TRBD2 (5 bases each). V gave up 11 bases and J gave up 1 base, with 13 bases separating them. This CDR3 has 13 amino acids. CDR1 and CDR2 from the germline V gene are KGHDR and SFDVKD. In nucleotides, the CDR3 is TGTGCCATTGGGGCGGGCCCCCAAGAGACCCAGTACTTC. As protein: CAIGAGPQETQYF.

The chain employs TRBV28 and TRBJ1-6; D gene unclear. CDR1 and CDR2 (germline): MDHEN, SYDVKM. The CDR3 runs to 12 residues. Between the trimmed V and J ends, which lost 6 bases and 11 bases, there was a span of 11 bases. The DNA of the CDR3 is TGTGCCAGCAGCGCCTCACGGCCACCCCTCCACTTT. It codes for CASSASRPPLHF. The full variable domain, completed using reference TRBV28 and TRBJ1-6, is DVKVTQSSRYLVKRTGEKVFLECVQDMDHENMFWYRQDPGLGLRLIYFSYDVKMKEKGDIPEGYSVSREKKERFSLILESASTNQTSMYLCASSASRPPLHFGNGTRLTVT.

This rearrangement joins TRBV5-1 to TRBJ2-2, with TRBD1 as a possible D gene (6 bases). This CDR3 has 14 residues. With 0 bases removed from V and 11 bases from J, the gap between germline ends came to 14 bases. Germline values: CDR1 SGHRS, CDR2 YFSETQ. CDR3 sequence (DNA): TGCGCCAGCAGCTTGGGGCAGGGGAATGGTGAGCTGTTTTTT. This encodes CASSLGQGNGELFF. Combining the CDR3 with reference TRBV5-1 and TRBJ2-2 gives the whole variable domain KAGVTQTPRYLIKTRGQQVTLSCSPISGHRSVSWYQQTPGQGLQFLFEYFSETQRNKGNFPGRFSGRQFSNSRSEMNVSTLELGDSALYLCASSLGQGNGELFFGEGSRLTVL.

A few counts support this clone. The chain is built from TRBV27 and TRBJ2-1; 8 nucleotides line up with TRBD2. The CDR3 is 15 residues long. Germline V gives CDR1 MNHEY, CDR2 SMNVEV (reference sequence). The junction had 7 bases not matched to a gene; V was cut back by 6 bases and J by 3 bases. CDR3 region: CASRTTSGNYNEQFF. The CDR3 DNA reads as TGTGCCAGCAGAACAACTAGCGGAAACTACAATGAGCAGTTCTTC.

CDR3 DNA: TGTGCCAGCAGTTTGCGCTCCTACAATGAGCAGTTCTTC. The encoded protein is CASSLRSYNEQFF. The chain recombines TRBV27 with TRBJ2-1, with D uncertain. Trimming shortened V by 3 bases and J by 0 bases, and 3 bases separated the two germline ends. This CDR3 region has 13 residues. CDR1 is MNHEY, CDR2 SMNVEV, per germline (reference sequence).

This chain connects TRBV11-2 to TRBJ1-3; no clear D gene. Germline CDR1 reads SGHAT; CDR2 reads FQNNGV. Trimming took off 0 bases at V and 2 bases at J, with 11 bases between the two ends. This CDR3 contains 16 residues. CDR3 region: CASSLDRGGTGNTIYF. In DNA, the CDR3 is TGTGCCAGCAGCTTAGATCGAGGAGGGACTGGAAACACCATATATTTT.

This clone appeared once. The chain uses TRBV7-3 and TRBJ2-1; the D gene is possibly TRBD2 (5 bases). This CDR3 contains 15 residues. The V gene lost 1 base and the J gene lost 1 base, with 8 bases spanning the gap. Germline CDR1 reads SGHTA; CDR2 reads FQGTGA. CDR3: CASSLIGSSYNEQFF. CDR3 in DNA: TGTGCCAGCAGCTTAATAGGGAGTTCCTACAATGAGCAGTTCTTC.